The rows below give T cell receptor beta chains drawn from one sample of a study of cytomegalovirus exposure and HLA in healthy donors. The repertoire was sequenced with immunoSEQ multiplex PCR; TCRdb's copy has only in-frame clones and lacks some. The data show around 140,000 clones, with roughly 74% seen just once and over 2% held by the top ten. The source material was PBMCs. Receptors were obtained from a woman aged 18 to 35 in good health and CMV-seropositive. Both conserved end residues are part of each CDR3. A D gene is named only where the DNA matches it firmly. A row's size may be missing; if present it is once, few, many or a size class.

d_gene	abundance	j_gene	v_gene	CDR3nt	CDR3aa
-	-	TRBJ2-3	TRBV14	TGTGCCAGCAGCCAAGATCGCGGTTCAGATACGCAGTATTTT	CASSQDRGSDTQYF
-	-	TRBJ1-1	TRBV28	TGTGCCAGCAGCCTAGGGACTCCCACTGAAGCTTTCTTT	CASSLGTPTEAFF
-	-	TRBJ2-7	TRBV6-5	TGTGCCAGCAGGCCCCTTACAGGGTTCTACGAGCAGTACTTC	CASRPLTGFYEQYF
TRBD2	-	TRBJ2-3	TRBV27	TGTGCCAGCAGTTTACAGGGACTAGCGGGCACAGATACGCAGTATTTT	CASSLQGLAGTDTQYF
-	few	TRBJ2-7	TRBV5-1	TGCGCCAGCAGCTTGGAGAGAGGTCTTTCCTACGAGCAGTACTTC	CASSLERGLSYEQYF
TRBD1	-	TRBJ1-2	TRBV5-1	TGCGCCAGCAGCCTGGACAGGGGGGGACGGGGCTACACCTTC	CASSLDRGGRGYTF
-	-	TRBJ2-5	TRBV7-9	TGTGCCAGCAGCTTAGGACCCCAGGTCCAAGAGACCCAGTACTTC	CASSLGPQVQETQYF
-	-	TRBJ1-5	TRBV7-8	TGTGCCAGCAGCTCCCTGACAGATAGCAATCAGCCCCAGCATTTT	CASSSLTDSNQPQHF
-	-	TRBJ2-3	TRBV9	TGTGCCAGCAGCGTGAAGAGAACTAGCACAGATACGCAGTATTTT	CASSVKRTSTDTQYF
TRBD1	-	TRBJ1-1	TRBV11-2	TGTGCCAGCAGCTTTCGGGACAGGGCCACTGAAGCTTTCTTT	CASSFRDRATEAFF
-	once	TRBJ1-4	TRBV6-1	TGTGCCAGCAGTTTGCAGGCGCCTAATGAAAAACTGTTTTTT	CASSLQAPNEKLFF
TRBD2	-	TRBJ2-2	TRBV7-8	TGTGCCAGCAGCGTTTCTAGCGGGGGGGCGTCCGGGGAGCTGTTTTTT	CASSVSSGGASGELFF
-	-	TRBJ1-5	TRBV4-1	TGCGCCAGCAGCCAAGATCCGAATCAGCCCCAGCATTTT	CASSQDPNQPQHF
-	-	TRBJ1-1	TRBV4-3	TGCGCCAGCAGCCAAGAAGTCTCCCCCGGTAGAGTGAACACTGAAGCTTTCTTT	CASSQEVSPGRVNTEAFF
TRBD1	-	TRBJ1-4	TRBV18	TGTGCCAGCTCACCACGGACAGGAGAAAATGAAAAACTGTTTTTT	CASSPRTGENEKLFF
TRBD1	-	TRBJ2-7	TRBV11-2	TGTGCCAGCAACACCGGGACAGGGGCCGAGCAGTACTTC	CASNTGTGAEQYF
-	-	TRBJ2-7	TRBV5-1	TGCGCCAGCAGCTTGAGTGGCCGGGAGAGGGACGAGCAGTACTTC	CASSLSGRERDEQYF
-	-	TRBJ2-3	TRBV27	TGTGCCAGCAGTTTTCGGGACACAGATACGCAGTATTTT	CASSFRDTDTQYF
TRBD1	-	TRBJ2-4	TRBV11-2	TGTGCCAGCTCATCAGGGGGTCACATTCAGTACTTC	CASSSGGHIQYF
TRBD1	-	TRBJ1-1	TRBV19	TGTGCCAGTAGTACCTCGACAGGGGGCTGGACTGAAGCTTTCTTT	CASSTSTGGWTEAFF
-	-	TRBJ2-1	TRBV5-1	TGCGCCAGCAGCTTGGTCAACAATGAGCAGTTCTTC	CASSLVNNEQFF
-	-	TRBJ1-1	TRBV6-5	TGTGCCAGCAGTTATTCCCCATATGGCGGGACTGAAGCTTTCTTT	CASSYSPYGGTEAFF